The 23 T cell receptor beta chains given below trace back to one sample, sequenced in a study of metastatic and nonmetastatic thyroid tumors (dated by TCRdb to the early 2020s). The library was built by means of PCR. Reads for this sample came from an Illumina HiSeq 4000. The raw public reads went through TCRdb reprocessing: fastp at Q25, MiXCR clone calling, in-frame beta chains kept. In this sample the table shows some 46,000 clones, around 25% of which occur a single time. More than 3% of the sample is in the top ten clones. No treatment had been received by any patient before thyroid surgery. The sequenced sample was blood. The receptor source for this set is a male donor with papillary thyroid cancer or a benign thyroid nodule (not recorded which). Some clones in this sample may be carry-over from other donors' samples.

The chain uses TRBV4-3 and TRBJ1-2, with TRBD1 as a possible D gene (5 bases). CDR3 length equals 15 residues. Deletions cut 1 base from V and 0 bases from J, with 9 bases between. Germline CDR1 and CDR2: LGHNA and YSLEER. The CDR3 nucleotides read TGCGCCAGCAGCCAAGCGACGACAGCTAACTATGGCTACACCTTC. Encoded protein: CASSQATTANYGYTF.

In its sample, this clone ranks as medium-sized. The chain links TRBV18 to TRBJ2-7; D ambiguous. V was clipped by 1 base and J by 3 bases, with 4 bases between them. The germline CDR1 and CDR2 sequences are KGHSH and LQKENI. CDR3 length equals 12 residues. The CDR3, as DNA: TGTGCCAGCTCACCACTGGGCTACGAGCAGTACTTC. This encodes CASSPLGYEQYF.

This clone was counted ten times or more. The V and J genes are TRBV4-1 and TRBJ2-7; possibly TRBD1 for D (5 bases). V was cut by 2 bases and J by 3 bases, with 11 bases left in between. CDR1 and CDR2 (germline): MGHRA, YSYEKL. The CDR3 is made up of 14 amino acids. CDR3 nucleotide sequence: TGCGCCAGCAGCCAACAGTCAGGGTACTACGAGCAGTACTTC. Translated, it gives CASSQQSGYYEQYF.

This chain joins TRBV28 and TRBJ2-2, with a possible D match to TRBD1 (6 bases). Trimming removed 5 bases at V and 4 bases at J, with 20 bases between. This CDR3 spans 17 amino acids. Per germline, CDR1 MDHEN and CDR2 SYDVKM. CDR3 DNA sequence: TGTGCCAGCAGTGGGACCATCCAGGGGTCGCGCACCGGGGAGCTGTTTTTT. This encodes CASSGTIQGSRTGELFF.

This clone was picked up many times. This chain uses TRBV2 with TRBJ1-2; no reliable D call. The V end lost 8 bases, the J end lost 1 base, and 8 bases lay between the germline ends. The CDR3 extends over 12 amino acids. Germline CDR1 SNHLY, CDR2 FYNNEI. The CDR3: CASGSLNYGYTF. As DNA, the CDR3 is TGTGCCAGCGGCAGCCTTAACTATGGCTACACCTTC. Looking up the rest from reference TRBV2 and TRBJ1-2 gives the full variable domain: EPEVTQTPSHQVTQMGQEVILRCVPISNHLYFYWYRQILGQKVEFLVSFYNNEISEKSEIFDDQFSVERPDGSNFTLKIRSTKLEDSAMYFCASGSLNYGYTFGSGTRLTVV.

This chain links TRBV20-1 with TRBJ2-1; D unresolved. The V end lost 3 bases, the J end lost 6 bases, and 15 bases lay between the germline ends. The germline V gene has CDR1 DFQATT and CDR2 SNEGSKA (reference sequence). The CDR3 extends over 14 amino acids. In nucleotides, the CDR3 is TGCAGTGCTAGTCTCAGAAGTCCCCTCAATGAGCAGTTCTTC. This sequence encodes CSASLRSPLNEQFF.

The chain has TRBV20-1 and TRBJ2-7, with D possibly matching TRBD2 (5 bases). The CDR3 runs 12 residues. V shed 2 bases and J shed 3 bases, with 8 bases lying between them. The germline CDR1 and CDR2 sequences are DFQATT and SNEGSKA (reference sequence). CDR3 in DNA: TGCAGTGCTAGAACCGGGAACTACGAGCAGTACTTC. It codes for CSARTGNYEQYF.

Ten or more counts support this clone. A junction end diverges from the germline sequence, so it may reflect a read error. This rearrangement joins TRBV2 to TRBJ2-4; D is unresolved. The germline CDR1 and CDR2 sequences are SNHLY and FYNNEI. The CDR3 covers 12 residues. CDR3 amino acids: CASTEGRNIQYF. CDR3 nucleotide sequence: TGTGCCAGCACTGAAGGCCGGAACATTCAGTACTTC.

This clone was found many times. This rearrangement joins TRBV7-9 to TRBJ2-7; 11 nucleotides agree with TRBD1. With 5 bases clipped from V and 4 bases from J, the junction kept 7 bases outside the gene matches. Germline-derived CDR1 and CDR2 are SEHNR and FQNEAQ (reference sequence). This CDR3 has 15 residues. In DNA, the CDR3 is TGTGCCAGCAGCGCTCGGGACAGGGGGGGGTACGAGCAGTACTTC. This encodes CASSARDRGGYEQYF.

The rearrangement joins TRBV6-2 or TRBV6-3 to TRBJ1-2; no clear D gene. The ends were cut back, 7 bases at V and 6 bases at J, with 15 bases in the middle. Germline values: CDR1 MNHEY, CDR2 SVGEGT. The CDR3 has 13 amino acids. CDR3 protein: CASNRGQNNGYTF. CDR3 DNA sequence: TGTGCCAGCAACCGCGGGCAGAATAATGGCTACACCTTC.

The chain uses TRBV10-3 and TRBJ2-7; D unresolved. Germline V gene sequence: CDR1 ENHRY, CDR2 SYGVKD. The CDR3 is 13 residues long. The germline V and J ends were trimmed by 0 bases and 3 bases, with 6 bases remaining between them. CDR3 sequence: CAISESTNYEQYF. The CDR3 DNA reads TGTGCCATCAGTGAGTCCACGAACTACGAGCAGTACTTC.

This clone was counted a few times. The chain recombines TRBV6-1 with TRBJ2-7, with D tentatively TRBD1 (5 bases). The germline gives CDR1 MNHNS, CDR2 SASEGT. The CDR3 has 14 residues. Trimming cost V 3 bases and J 3 bases, with 12 bases left between them. CDR3 DNA sequence: TGTGCCAGCAGTGACAGGGCTTGGATCTACGAGCAGTACTTC. It encodes CASSDRAWIYEQYF.

This clone was recorded many times. The chain uses TRBV20-1 and TRBJ1-3, with TRBD1 as a possible D gene (5 bases). Trimming shortened V by 6 bases and J by 4 bases, and 16 bases separated the two germline ends. CDR3 length equals 14 residues. The germline V gene encodes CDR1 DFQATT and CDR2 SNEGSKA (reference sequence). This chain's CDR3 is CSAREGSEGNTIYF. The CDR3, as DNA: TGCAGTGCCCGGGAGGGGAGCGAGGGAAACACCATATATTTT.

This clone was counted ten times or more. J is TRBJ2-2 and V is TRBV20-1; D is uncertain. This CDR3 is built from 16 residues. V was shortened by 0 bases and J by 1 base, with 12 bases between the two germline ends. From germline, CDR1 is DFQATT and CDR2 SNEGSKA (reference sequence). The CDR3 bases are TGCAGTGCTAGAGATAGTCAGATCGTGAACACCGGGGAGCTGTTTTTT. It is translated as CSARDSQIVNTGELFF.

At least ten counts were recorded for this clone. The chain links TRBV20-1 to TRBJ2-7; D remains unclear. Between the trimmed V and J ends, which lost 4 bases and 3 bases, there was a span of 22 bases. The CDR3 loop spans 16 amino acids. Per the germline V gene, CDR1 is DFQATT and CDR2 is SNEGSKA (reference sequence). The CDR3 spells CSATGPADPPLYEQYF. CDR3 nucleotides: TGCAGTGCTACTGGGCCAGCCGACCCCCCTCTCTACGAGCAGTACTTC.

As regards this clone: The conserved phenylalanine or tryptophan normally closing the CDR3 is absent here, so this likely arose from a read error. Because the CDR3's place on the DNA is in doubt, the DNA is left out and the CDR3 is given as listed by TCRdb. The sample holds other DNA sequences that translate to the same CDR3. The chain couples TRBV18 to TRBJ2-7. The germline gives CDR1 KGHSH, CDR2 LQKENI. The CDR3 spans 15 residues, counting both ends. The chain's CDR3 is CASSPGESRHYEQYS.

The rearrangement links TRBV6-1 to TRBJ1-1, with TRBD1 as a possible D gene (6 bases). V was trimmed by 9 bases and J by 1 base, leaving 15 bases between them. Germline V gives CDR1 MNHNS, CDR2 SASEGT. CDR3 length: 14 amino acids. CDR3 in amino acids: CASMGAQSNTEAFF. CDR3 nucleotides: TGTGCCAGTATGGGGGCCCAGTCGAACACTGAAGCTTTCTTT.

This clone showed up many times. The chain uses TRBV10-3 and TRBJ2-5; 10 bases are shared with TRBD1. CDR1 is ENHRY and CDR2 is SYGVKD in the germline V gene. This CDR3 spans 14 amino acids. Losses at the gene ends were 10 bases for V and 6 bases for J; bases not matched to a gene: 11. CDR3 loop: CASSKGTGVKTQYF. The CDR3 DNA is TGTGCCAGCAGCAAAGGGACAGGGGTTAAGACCCAGTACTTC.

Relative to its sample, this clone is medium-sized. The chain links TRBV30 to TRBJ2-2, with 9 nucleotides matching TRBD2. Trimming removed 0 bases from V and 5 bases from J; junction bases left unmatched: 4. This CDR3 region has 15 residues. Germline V lookup: CDR1 GTSNPN, CDR2 SVGIG (reference sequence). CDR3 protein: CAWSVPSGRTGELFF. The CDR3 coding sequence is TGTGCCTGGAGTGTCCCCAGCGGGAGGACCGGGGAGCTGTTTTTT.

The rearrangement uses TRBV30 and TRBJ2-7; weak D call: TRBD2 (5 bases). CDR1 is GTSNPN, CDR2 SVGIG, per germline (reference sequence). CDR3 length: 14 amino acids. The ends were cut back, 1 base at V and 0 bases at J, with 10 bases in the middle. The CDR3 DNA is TGTGCCTGGAGTGAGGGCGGGTCCTCCTACGAGCAGTACTTC. Its protein product is CAWSEGGSSYEQYF.

This clone was seen a handful of times. The V gene is TRBV11-2, the J gene TRBJ2-6; D remains unclear. The germline V gene has CDR1 SGHAT and CDR2 FQNNGV. V lost 1 base to trimming and J lost 4 bases, with 17 bases between them. This CDR3 spans 18 amino acids. CDR3 region: CASSLGLVGLYGANVLTF. CDR3 sequence (DNA): TGTGCCAGCAGCTTAGGTTTGGTAGGGTTGTACGGGGCCAACGTCCTGACTTTC.

This clone was seen many times. The chain links TRBV3-1 to TRBJ1-2, with D possibly TRBD1 on 6 matching bases. Germline V lookup: CDR1 LGHDT, CDR2 YNNKEL (reference sequence). V was clipped by 6 bases and J by 7 bases, with 15 bases between them. CDR3 length: 13 amino acids. This chain's CDR3 is CASRSPGAGGYTF. The CDR3 bases are TGTGCCAGCAGGTCCCCGGGGGCTGGTGGCTACACCTTC.

The J gene is TRBJ1-1, the V gene TRBV4-1; 11 bases map to TRBD1. This CDR3 contains 17 residues. V was clipped by 1 base and J by 0 bases; unmatched bases: 4. Per the germline V gene, CDR1 is MGHRA and CDR2 is YSYEKL. DNA of the CDR3: TGCGCCAGCAGCCAAGCCGGGACAGGGGGGATGAACACTGAAGCTTTCTTT. This codes for CASSQAGTGGMNTEAFF.